Shown below are 5 T cell receptor beta chains from a single sample sequenced in a study of blood T cell repertoires in COVID-19. The method was immunoSEQ multiplex PCR; TCRdb's version includes in-frame clones alone and lacks a portion of them. The sample has 120,000 to 150,000 clones; over 75% are singletons. Sequencing was carried out using peripheral blood. These receptors were obtained from a man over 45 with acute or convalescent COVID-19.

This clone was detected only once. V gene TRBV3-1 (or the pseudogene TRBV3-2) combines with J gene TRBJ1-4; D ambiguous. Trimming removed 8 bases at V and 5 bases at J, with 12 bases between. CDR3 length equals 13 residues. The V gene's germline CDR1 is LGHDT and CDR2 YNNKEL (reference sequence). The CDR3 bases are TGTGCCAGCTCGGGTGCCTCAAATGAAAAACTGTTTTTT. This encodes CASSGASNEKLFF.

The V call is TRBV7-9, the J call TRBJ2-2; 8 bases are a match to TRBD2. Per the germline V gene, CDR1 is SEHNR and CDR2 is FQNEAQ (reference sequence). V was clipped by 5 bases and J by 3 bases; unmatched bases: 8. The CDR3 covers 16 residues. The CDR3 DNA reads as TGTGCCAGCAGCGGTGAGGCGGGGGGTCACACCGGGGAGCTGTTTTTT. It is translated as CASSGEAGGHTGELFF.

CDR3: CASSLETGRDNEQFF. The DNA of the CDR3 is TGTGCCAGCAGCTTAGAAACAGGTAGGGACAATGAGCAGTTCTTC. The V and J genes are TRBV7-3 and TRBJ2-1; TRBD1 is a possible D gene (5 bases). The V and J ends lost 2 bases and 5 bases respectively, with 13 bases between them. CDR3 length equals 15 residues. Germline V gene sequence: CDR1 SGHTA, CDR2 FQGTGA.

The genes are TRBV12-3 or TRBV12-4 and TRBJ2-1, with D perhaps TRBD1 (5 bases). V shed 6 bases and J shed 0 bases, with 6 bases lying between them. The CDR3 is 13 amino acids. The CDR3 nucleotides are TGTGCCAGCAGAGGGGTCTCCTACAATGAGCAGTTCTTC. This encodes CASRGVSYNEQFF.

J is TRBJ2-1 and V is TRBV7-3; possibly TRBD2 for D (5 bases). Germline V CDR1 and CDR2: SGHTA, FQGTGA. Trimming stripped 3 bases from V and 1 base from J, with 7 bases between. The CDR3 is 14 residues long. For the CDR3, the DNA is TGTGCCAGCAGCTTTCGGGAATCCTACAATGAGCAGTTCTTC. As protein: CASSFRESYNEQFF.